This T cell receptor beta chain was sequenced in a study of T cells in Graves' hyperthyroidism and ophthalmopathy. Study summary: Peripheral blood was drawn at first diagnosis, prior to all treatment.

Diagnoses were made from clinical symptoms, serum measures (thyroxine and TRAb), thyroid ultrasound and orbital computed tomography. The authors took PBMCs from roughly 9.7 ml fresh peripheral blood. Of note for this clonotype: The antigen remains undetermined.

With 4 bases removed from V and 7 bases from J, the gap between germline ends came to 13 bases. The CDR3 sequence is 13 residues long. Germline loops: CDR1 SQVTM, CDR2 ANQGSEA. General study findings and limits: Most clonotypes expanded in thyroid above 0.001 were likewise present in blood.

TCR beta CDR3 region amplification was performed from RNA transcripts. The primer set for the first-round RT-PCR of the TCR CDR3 was HTBI. TCRdb used MiXCR to reprocess the multiplex PCR reads, holding one entry per CDR3 protein. The sample has approximately 620,000 distinct CDR3 sequences; 16% are singletons. The chain employs TRBV29-1 and TRBJ2-2; D gene ambiguous. The material sequenced was blood. The TCR originated in a woman between 40 and 55 years old with Graves' ophthalmopathy. The CDR3 spells CSVALLPSGELFF. CDR3 bases: TGCAGCGTTGCACTCCTCCCGAGCGGGGAGCTGTTTTTT.